Listed below are T cell receptor beta chains from one sample, sequenced in a study of regulatory and conventional T cells in RAG deficiency. TCRdb's table, derived via immunoSEQ multiplex PCR, lists solely in-frame clones and lacks some. The sample lists under 35,000 clones; about 76% were seen once. These data were also filed under a second study, of regulatory T cells.

The sample consisted of CD4+ effector T cells sorted from blood. Source of these receptors: a human donor in good health. Each CDR3 is given with its conserved first and last residue. Fields, in order: CDR3 protein, CDR3 DNA, clone size, J gene, D gene, V gene. D genes are given only for firm matches. Not all rows give a size; the values are once, few, many and, for expanded clones, a class.

CDR3aa: CASSSAGTGAINYGYTF
CDR3nt: TGTGCCAGTAGTTCGGCCGGGACAGGGGCCATTAACTATGGCTACACCTTC
abundance: .
j_gene: TRBJ1-2
d_gene: TRBD1
v_gene: TRBV19

CDR3aa: CASSGLDPMGTYNEQFF
CDR3nt: TGCGCCAGCAGTGGGTTGGATCCGATGGGGACCTACAATGAGCAGTTCTTC
abundance: .
j_gene: TRBJ2-1
d_gene: .
v_gene: TRBV5-1

CDR3aa: CASSLTSGGLYEQYF
CDR3nt: TGTGCCAGCAGCTTGACTAGCGGGGGGCTGTACGAGCAGTACTTC
abundance: .
j_gene: TRBJ2-7
d_gene: TRBD2
v_gene: TRBV11-2

CDR3aa: CASSLLGGSYEQYF
CDR3nt: TGTGCCAGCAGTTTATTGGGGGGGTCCTACGAGCAGTACTTC
abundance: .
j_gene: TRBJ2-7
d_gene: TRBD2
v_gene: TRBV27

CDR3aa: CASSSVRDIFSGNTIYF
CDR3nt: TGTGCCAGCAGCTCCGTTAGGGACATATTCTCCGGAAACACCATATATTTT
abundance: .
j_gene: TRBJ1-3
d_gene: .
v_gene: TRBV9

CDR3aa: CASSPEGSSTEAFF
CDR3nt: TGCGCCAGCAGCCCGGAGGGGTCGAGCACTGAAGCTTTCTTT
abundance: once
j_gene: TRBJ1-1
d_gene: .
v_gene: TRBV5-1

CDR3aa: CASSFGGAEADTQYF
CDR3nt: TGTGCCAGCAGCTTCGGGGGGGCTGAAGCAGATACGCAGTATTTT
abundance: .
j_gene: TRBJ2-3
d_gene: TRBD2
v_gene: TRBV5-4

CDR3aa: CASSFFRDSQPQHF
CDR3nt: TGTGCCAGCAGCTTTTTCCGGGATAGTCAGCCCCAGCATTTT
abundance: .
j_gene: TRBJ1-5
d_gene: .
v_gene: TRBV7-8

CDR3aa: CSHGGQGVGTGELFF
CDR3nt: TGCAGCCACGGGGGGCAGGGGGTGGGCACCGGGGAGCTGTTTTTT
abundance: .
j_gene: TRBJ2-2
d_gene: .
v_gene: TRBV29-1

CDR3aa: CASSDVRANYGYTF
CDR3nt: TGCGCCAGCAGTGACGTCCGAGCTAACTATGGCTACACCTTC
abundance: .
j_gene: TRBJ1-2
d_gene: .
v_gene: TRBV10-2

CDR3aa: CASLRASPPYEQYF
CDR3nt: TGTGCCAGCCTAAGGGCTAGCCCCCCCTACGAGCAGTACTTC
abundance: few
j_gene: TRBJ2-7
d_gene: .
v_gene: TRBV28

CDR3aa: CASRPDSYYGYTF
CDR3nt: TGTGCCAGCAGGCCCGACAGCTACTATGGCTACACCTTC
abundance: .
j_gene: TRBJ1-2
d_gene: .
v_gene: TRBV6-5

CDR3aa: CASRRRTATTDTQYF
CDR3nt: TGTGCCAGCAGGAGGAGGACAGCAACCACAGATACGCAGTATTTT
abundance: .
j_gene: TRBJ2-3
d_gene: .
v_gene: TRBV2

CDR3aa: CASSFRERDGYTF
CDR3nt: TGTGCCAGCAGCTTCCGGGAAAGAGATGGCTACACCTTC
abundance: .
j_gene: TRBJ1-2
d_gene: .
v_gene: TRBV11-2

CDR3aa: CASSLRHANTGELFF
CDR3nt: TGTGCCAGCAGCTTACGACATGCGAACACCGGGGAGCTGTTTTTT
abundance: few
j_gene: TRBJ2-2
d_gene: .
v_gene: TRBV5-6

CDR3aa: CASSYSLDRGITEAFF
CDR3nt: TGTGCCAGCAGTTACTCCTTGGACAGGGGAATTACTGAAGCTTTCTTT
abundance: .
j_gene: TRBJ1-1
d_gene: TRBD1
v_gene: TRBV6-5

CDR3aa: CASSLTRSGVDTQYF
CDR3nt: TGCGCCAGCAGCCTGACTAGGAGTGGGGTGGATACGCAGTATTTT
abundance: .
j_gene: TRBJ2-3
d_gene: .
v_gene: TRBV5-1

CDR3aa: CASSQVALSNYGYTF
CDR3nt: TGTGCCAGTAGCCAGGTGGCCCTATCTAACTATGGCTACACCTTC
abundance: .
j_gene: TRBJ1-2
d_gene: .
v_gene: TRBV19

CDR3aa: CASSRLGNGDTQYF
CDR3nt: TGCGCCAGCAGCCGCCTCGGAAACGGGGATACGCAGTATTTT
abundance: .
j_gene: TRBJ2-3
d_gene: .
v_gene: TRBV5-1

CDR3aa: CASSIDGDSSYNEQFF
CDR3nt: TGTGCCAGTAGTATAGATGGGGACAGCTCCTACAATGAGCAGTTCTTC
abundance: .
j_gene: TRBJ2-1
d_gene: TRBD1
v_gene: TRBV19

CDR3aa: CASSLRREEKLFF
CDR3nt: TGTGCCAGCAGTTTACGGCGCGAGGAAAAACTGTTTTTT
abundance: .
j_gene: TRBJ1-4
d_gene: .
v_gene: TRBV27

CDR3aa: CASSLDRGSYEQYF
CDR3nt: TGTGCCAGCAGCTTAGACAGGGGGTCCTACGAGCAGTACTTC
abundance: .
j_gene: TRBJ2-7
d_gene: TRBD1
v_gene: TRBV7-8

CDR3aa: CAWSRDTYNSPLHF
CDR3nt: TGTGCCTGGAGTCGGGACACCTATAATTCACCCCTCCACTTT
abundance: few
j_gene: TRBJ1-6
d_gene: .
v_gene: TRBV30

CDR3aa: CASSSGYGYTF
CDR3nt: TGTGCCAGCAGTTCAGGCTATGGCTACACCTTC
abundance: .
j_gene: TRBJ1-2
d_gene: .
v_gene: TRBV28

CDR3aa: CASSPQGGTINEKLFF
CDR3nt: TGCGCCAGCAGCCCCCAGGGGGGGACGATTAATGAAAAACTGTTTTTT
abundance: .
j_gene: TRBJ1-4
d_gene: TRBD1
v_gene: TRBV4-1

CDR3aa: CSVEDRTQGPPDTQYF
CDR3nt: TGCAGCGTTGAAGATCGCACCCAGGGGCCCCCAGATACGCAGTATTTT
abundance: .
j_gene: TRBJ2-3
d_gene: .
v_gene: TRBV29-1

CDR3aa: CASSLAGPISHGYTF
CDR3nt: TGTGCCAGCAGCTTAGCGGGGCCGATAAGCCATGGCTACACCTTC
abundance: .
j_gene: TRBJ1-2
d_gene: .
v_gene: TRBV7-2

CDR3aa: CASSLMGQGSDTQYF
CDR3nt: TGCGCCAGCAGCTTGATGGGACAGGGTTCAGATACGCAGTATTTT
abundance: .
j_gene: TRBJ2-3
d_gene: TRBD1
v_gene: TRBV5-1

CDR3aa: CASSLAGEQYF
CDR3nt: TGCGCCAGCAGTTTAGCAGGAGAGCAGTACTTC
abundance: few
j_gene: TRBJ2-7
d_gene: .
v_gene: TRBV5-1

CDR3aa: CASSLRQGGTNYGYTF
CDR3nt: TGTGCCAGCAGCTTAAGGCAGGGGGGGACTAACTATGGCTACACCTTC
abundance: .
j_gene: TRBJ1-2
d_gene: TRBD1
v_gene: TRBV7-9

CDR3aa: CASSHHVAASYEQYF
CDR3nt: TGTGCCAGCAGTCACCACGTAGCGGCCTCCTACGAGCAGTACTTC
abundance: few
j_gene: TRBJ2-7
d_gene: .
v_gene: TRBV6-5

CDR3aa: CASSPPGRTGTGELFF
CDR3nt: TGTGCCAGCAGCCCCCCCGGCCGAACGGGCACCGGGGAGCTGTTTTTT
abundance: .
j_gene: TRBJ2-2
d_gene: .
v_gene: TRBV11-1

CDR3aa: CASSPRERGYQETQYF
CDR3nt: TGCGCCAGCAGCCCCCGGGAGCGGGGATACCAAGAGACCCAGTACTTC
abundance: .
j_gene: TRBJ2-5
d_gene: TRBD2
v_gene: TRBV4-1

CDR3aa: CASSLEGNYGYTF
CDR3nt: TGCGCCAGCAGCTTGGAAGGGAACTATGGCTACACCTTC
abundance: few
j_gene: TRBJ1-2
d_gene: .
v_gene: TRBV5-1

CDR3aa: CASSLELAGGRSTGELFF
CDR3nt: TGTGCCAGCAGCTTAGAACTAGCGGGGGGCAGAAGCACCGGGGAGCTGTTTTTT
abundance: .
j_gene: TRBJ2-2
d_gene: TRBD2
v_gene: TRBV11-2

CDR3aa: CASSPTSGGAVETQYF
CDR3nt: TGCGCCAGCAGCCCGACTAGCGGGGGGGCCGTGGAGACCCAGTACTTC
abundance: .
j_gene: TRBJ2-5
d_gene: TRBD2
v_gene: TRBV5-1

CDR3aa: CASSLPGGQETQYF
CDR3nt: TGCGCCAGCAGCTTGCCGGGGGGTCAAGAGACCCAGTACTTC
abundance: .
j_gene: TRBJ2-5
d_gene: TRBD2
v_gene: TRBV5-1